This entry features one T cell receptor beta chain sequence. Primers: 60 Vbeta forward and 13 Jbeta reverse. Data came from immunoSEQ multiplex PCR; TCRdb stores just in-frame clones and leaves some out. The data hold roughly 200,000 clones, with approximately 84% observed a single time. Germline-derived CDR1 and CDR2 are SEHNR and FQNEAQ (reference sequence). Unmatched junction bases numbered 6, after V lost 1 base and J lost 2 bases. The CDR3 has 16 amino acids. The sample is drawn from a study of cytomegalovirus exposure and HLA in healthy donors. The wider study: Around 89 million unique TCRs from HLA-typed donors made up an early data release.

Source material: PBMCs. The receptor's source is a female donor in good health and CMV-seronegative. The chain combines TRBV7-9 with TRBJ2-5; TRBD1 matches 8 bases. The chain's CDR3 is CASSLGLRQGQETQYF. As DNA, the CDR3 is TGTGCCAGCAGCTTAGGGCTCCGACAGGGGCAAGAGACCCAGTACTTC.